Listed below are T cell receptor beta chains from one sample, sequenced in a study of shared clonotypes between healthy human individuals. Measured with immunoSEQ multiplex PCR; TCRdb has only the in-frame clones, and not every one. The table shows 2 million or so clones, with just under 95% occurring only once. The sequenced sample consisted of naive CD8+ T cells sorted from blood. The receptor set was obtained from a man between 18 and 35 years old in good health. The CDR3 runs from the conserved cysteine through the conserved F or W. A D gene is named only where the DNA matches it firmly. Clone size is given for some rows only: seen once, a few or many times, or a class if the clone is expanded.

D,size,J,V,DNA,CDR3
NA,NA,TRBJ2-5,TRBV9,TGTGCCAGCAGCGTAGGTATCGAAGAGACCCAGTACTTC,CASSVGIEETQYF
NA,NA,TRBJ2-7,TRBV7-6,TGTGCCAGCAGCGCGGCCGGGACAACTGAGCAGTACTTC,CASSAAGTTEQYF
NA,once,TRBJ2-2,TRBV4-1,TGCGCCAGCAGCCAAGAAACATGGGGGCTTAACACCGGGGAGCTGTTTTTT,CASSQETWGLNTGELFF
NA,NA,TRBJ1-4,TRBV4-2,TGTGCCAGCAGCCAAGAGGACCACCCTGGGGAAAAACTGTTTTTT,CASSQEDHPGEKLFF
NA,NA,TRBJ2-5,TRBV10-3,TGTGCCATCAGTGAGGGAGGGGAAGCAGAGACCCAGTACTTC,CAISEGGEAETQYF
NA,once,TRBJ2-7,TRBV4-1,TGCGCCAGCAGCCAAGAACAGGGGGGGACCTACGAGCAGTACTTC,CASSQEQGGTYEQYF
NA,NA,TRBJ1-2,TRBV4-1,TGCGCCAGCAGCCAAGGGAATTTTCCGGGTCCCTATGGCTACACCTTC,CASSQGNFPGPYGYTF
NA,NA,TRBJ1-1,TRBV30,TGTGCCTGGAGTGTTCACGGGAACACTGAAGCTTTCTTT,CAWSVHGNTEAFF
NA,NA,TRBJ2-1,TRBV7-9,TGTGCCAGCAGCTTAGAACATGATGAGCAGTTCTTC,CASSLEHDEQFF
TRBD2,NA,TRBJ2-3,TRBV10-3,TGTGCCATAAGTGCCCAAGCGGGGGTACAAAGCACAGATACGCAGTATTTT,CAISAQAGVQSTDTQYF
NA,NA,TRBJ1-2,TRBV5-4,TGTGCCAGCAGCTTGTTCGACAGAGAACATTGGGGCTACACCTTC,CASSLFDREHWGYTF
TRBD1,NA,TRBJ1-1,TRBV28,TGTGCCAGCAGCCGGACAGGGGGAATACCTGAAGCTTTCTTT,CASSRTGGIPEAFF
NA,NA,TRBJ1-1,TRBV2,TGTGCCAGCAGTGGACAATTCAACACTGAAGCTTTCTTT,CASSGQFNTEAFF
NA,NA,TRBJ1-4,TRBV10-3,TGTGCCATCAGTGAGTCATGGGGGGCCGGTGAAAAACTGTTTTTT,CAISESWGAGEKLFF
NA,NA,TRBJ1-6,TRBV27,TGTGCCAGCAGCCCAGGGGTCAATTCACCCCTCCACTTT,CASSPGVNSPLHF
TRBD2,NA,TRBJ2-7,TRBV7-2,TGTGCCAGCAGCTTCCCGGGGGGGTACTACGAGCAGTACTTC,CASSFPGGYYEQYF
TRBD2,NA,TRBJ2-7,TRBV5-6,TGTGCCAGCAGCTTGGGAGCGGGGGGGTCCCACGAGCAGTACTTC,CASSLGAGGSHEQYF
TRBD1,NA,TRBJ1-1,TRBV18,TGTGCCAGCTCACCAGACAGGGACGGTATCGAGGGCGCTGAAGCTTTCTTT,CASSPDRDGIEGAEAFF
NA,NA,TRBJ1-2,TRBV7-9,TGTGCCAGCAGCTTAGTCGGGCCCTACGAGGGGCATGGCTACACCTTC,CASSLVGPYEGHGYTF
TRBD2,NA,TRBJ2-4,TRBV29-1,TGCAGCGTTGTTAGCGGGAGGGCCAACATTCAGTACTTC,CSVVSGRANIQYF
NA,NA,TRBJ2-3,TRBV6-5,TGTGCCAGCAGTTACTCGTGGGGGGCGGAAACAGATACGCAGTATTTT,CASSYSWGAETDTQYF
TRBD1,few,TRBJ2-5,TRBV30,TGTGCCTGGAGGGCCCGCCCAGGGGGTGTGGAGACCCAGTACTTC,CAWRARPGGVETQYF
TRBD1,NA,TRBJ2-1,TRBV27,TGTGCCAGCAGTCTCGTTCCGGGACAGGGTCTTCATGAGCAGTTCTTC,CASSLVPGQGLHEQFF
TRBD1,NA,TRBJ1-1,TRBV2,TGTGCCAGCAGTGAAGTATCCTATGGGACAGTGAACACTGAAGCTTTCTTT,CASSEVSYGTVNTEAFF
NA,NA,TRBJ2-7,TRBV11-1,TGTGCCAGCAGCTTCTCGACAGGCTCCTACGAGCAGTACTTC,CASSFSTGSYEQYF
NA,NA,TRBJ2-5,TRBV2,TGTGCCAGCAGTGGTCTACTCCCTCCGTCCGAGACCCAGTACTTC,CASSGLLPPSETQYF
TRBD1,NA,TRBJ2-7,TRBV4-1,TGCGCCAGCAGCCAAGTAGGGACAGGTATCTACGAGCAGTACTTC,CASSQVGTGIYEQYF
NA,NA,TRBJ2-7,TRBV5-4,TGTGCCAGCAGCGCCGGGACACCTTACGAGCAGTACTTC,CASSAGTPYEQYF
NA,NA,TRBJ1-5,TRBV5-4,TGTGCCAGCAGCTTAAGGGGACCAAGCAATCAGCCCCAGCATTTT,CASSLRGPSNQPQHF
TRBD2,NA,TRBJ2-3,TRBV7-6,TGTGCCAGCAGCTTAGTCCACGGACTAGCGGGGTCTAGCACAGATACGCAGTATTTT,CASSLVHGLAGSSTDTQYF
TRBD1,NA,TRBJ2-7,TRBV4-1,TGCGCCAGCAGCCAAGATGGGACAGGGGTCGGCGAGCAGTACTTC,CASSQDGTGVGEQYF
TRBD2,once,TRBJ2-3,TRBV27,TGTGCCAGCAGTTTGGGGACTAGCGGGAGCGTAGATACGCAGTATTTT,CASSLGTSGSVDTQYF
TRBD1,NA,TRBJ2-7,TRBV6-1,TGTGCCAGCAGTGGTCCCGACAGGGGTTACGAGCAGTACTTC,CASSGPDRGYEQYF
NA,NA,TRBJ1-1,TRBV18,TGTGCCAGCTCACCCACCTTCGGGGAAGGGATGAACACTGAAGCTTTCTTT,CASSPTFGEGMNTEAFF
TRBD1,few,TRBJ1-5,TRBV2,TGTGCCAGCAGTAGGGGACAGGGTCATCAGCCCCAGCATTTT,CASSRGQGHQPQHF
TRBD2,NA,TRBJ2-7,TRBV7-2,TGTGCCAGCAGCTATCTAGCGGGAGCAGTTAACGAGCAGTACTTC,CASSYLAGAVNEQYF
NA,NA,TRBJ1-1,TRBV27,TGTGCCAGCAGTTCCGGCCCAACTGAAGCTTTCTTT,CASSSGPTEAFF
NA,NA,TRBJ2-4,TRBV6-1,TGTGCCAGCAGAGAACACAGTGAAAACATTCAGTACTTC,CASREHSENIQYF
NA,once,TRBJ2-1,TRBV27,TGTGCCAGCAGTTTTTATCGGGGGAATGAGCAGTTCTTC,CASSFYRGNEQFF
NA,NA,TRBJ2-6,TRBV28,TGTGCCAGCAGTTTGGGTAAGGACGGTCCTAGGGCCAACGTCCTGACTTTC,CASSLGKDGPRANVLTF
TRBD1,NA,TRBJ2-2,TRBV5-1,TGCGCCAGCAGCCTGACAGGGGGCGCGGGCACCGGGGAGCTGTTTTTT,CASSLTGGAGTGELFF
TRBD1,once,TRBJ2-7,TRBV29-1,TGCAGCGTTGAACGATTAACCGGGACAGGATACGAGCAGTACTTC,CSVERLTGTGYEQYF
NA,NA,TRBJ2-7,TRBV7-9,TGTGCCAGCAGCCCCACCGACGGCTGGGGCTACGAGCAGTACTTC,CASSPTDGWGYEQYF
TRBD1,NA,TRBJ2-4,TRBV11-1,TGTGCCAGCAGCTTATTGGCGACAGGGATGGAAAACATTCAGTACTTC,CASSLLATGMENIQYF
NA,NA,TRBJ1-2,TRBV21-1,TGTGCCAGCAGCAGAGGGCCAACTTCTAACTATGGCTACACCTTC,CASSRGPTSNYGYTF
NA,NA,TRBJ1-1,TRBV9,TGTGCCAGCAGCGTCGAGGACGCAGGGTTTTTAGGGGCTTTCTTT,CASSVEDAGFLGAFF
NA,NA,TRBJ2-7,TRBV4-1,TGCGCCAGCAGCCAAGAGGGCCGCTACTACGAGCAGTACTTC,CASSQEGRYYEQYF
NA,NA,TRBJ2-7,TRBV7-3,TGTGCCAGCAGCTTAAATGTGGGGGACTACGAGCAGTACTTC,CASSLNVGDYEQYF
NA,NA,TRBJ2-2,TRBV5-5,TGTGCCAGCAGCACTGCCCTAGCATTGAACACCGGGGAGCTGTTTTTT,CASSTALALNTGELFF
NA,NA,TRBJ1-4,TRBV9,TGTGCCAGCAGCGTAGAGGAAGAGGCAGAGGATGAAAAACTGTTTTTT,CASSVEEEAEDEKLFF
TRBD1,NA,TRBJ2-5,TRBV11-2,TGTGCCAGCAGCTTGCATGTGGGACAGGGCCTCGGGGAGACCCAGTACTTC,CASSLHVGQGLGETQYF
NA,once,TRBJ1-4,TRBV5-1,TGCGCCAGCAGCCGTCAGAGACAGCGGGATTCAACTAATGAAAAACTGTTTTTT,CASSRQRQRDSTNEKLFF
TRBD1,NA,TRBJ1-1,TRBV5-1,TGCGCCAGCAGCTTGGTAGGACAGGGGGCGTTTGACACTGAAGCTTTCTTT,CASSLVGQGAFDTEAFF
NA,once,TRBJ1-1,TRBV6-1,TGTTCCCCGGAGACTGAAGCTTTCTTT,CSPETEAFF
TRBD1,NA,TRBJ2-7,TRBV4-3,TGCGCCAGCAGCCAAGACGCCGGGACAGCCTTTTACGAGCAGTACTTC,CASSQDAGTAFYEQYF
NA,NA,TRBJ1-1,TRBV11-2,TGTGCCAGCAGCTTAGATGGCCCCATGAACACTGAAGCTTTCTTT,CASSLDGPMNTEAFF
NA,NA,TRBJ2-1,TRBV10-1,TGCGCCAGCACTATGGCCGTCCCCAATGAGCAGTTCTTC,CASTMAVPNEQFF
NA,NA,TRBJ2-6,TRBV5-6,TGTGCCAGCAGCTTGGCTTTTGTAGGTGGGGCCAACGTCCTGACTTTC,CASSLAFVGGANVLTF
NA,NA,TRBJ2-1,TRBV7-9,TGTGCCAGCAGCTTAGGAGGGGCCCCCCATGAGCAGTTCTTC,CASSLGGAPHEQFF
TRBD2,NA,TRBJ2-1,TRBV27,TGTGCCAGCAGTTTAGGCGGGAGTGGGGAGCAGTTCTTC,CASSLGGSGEQFF